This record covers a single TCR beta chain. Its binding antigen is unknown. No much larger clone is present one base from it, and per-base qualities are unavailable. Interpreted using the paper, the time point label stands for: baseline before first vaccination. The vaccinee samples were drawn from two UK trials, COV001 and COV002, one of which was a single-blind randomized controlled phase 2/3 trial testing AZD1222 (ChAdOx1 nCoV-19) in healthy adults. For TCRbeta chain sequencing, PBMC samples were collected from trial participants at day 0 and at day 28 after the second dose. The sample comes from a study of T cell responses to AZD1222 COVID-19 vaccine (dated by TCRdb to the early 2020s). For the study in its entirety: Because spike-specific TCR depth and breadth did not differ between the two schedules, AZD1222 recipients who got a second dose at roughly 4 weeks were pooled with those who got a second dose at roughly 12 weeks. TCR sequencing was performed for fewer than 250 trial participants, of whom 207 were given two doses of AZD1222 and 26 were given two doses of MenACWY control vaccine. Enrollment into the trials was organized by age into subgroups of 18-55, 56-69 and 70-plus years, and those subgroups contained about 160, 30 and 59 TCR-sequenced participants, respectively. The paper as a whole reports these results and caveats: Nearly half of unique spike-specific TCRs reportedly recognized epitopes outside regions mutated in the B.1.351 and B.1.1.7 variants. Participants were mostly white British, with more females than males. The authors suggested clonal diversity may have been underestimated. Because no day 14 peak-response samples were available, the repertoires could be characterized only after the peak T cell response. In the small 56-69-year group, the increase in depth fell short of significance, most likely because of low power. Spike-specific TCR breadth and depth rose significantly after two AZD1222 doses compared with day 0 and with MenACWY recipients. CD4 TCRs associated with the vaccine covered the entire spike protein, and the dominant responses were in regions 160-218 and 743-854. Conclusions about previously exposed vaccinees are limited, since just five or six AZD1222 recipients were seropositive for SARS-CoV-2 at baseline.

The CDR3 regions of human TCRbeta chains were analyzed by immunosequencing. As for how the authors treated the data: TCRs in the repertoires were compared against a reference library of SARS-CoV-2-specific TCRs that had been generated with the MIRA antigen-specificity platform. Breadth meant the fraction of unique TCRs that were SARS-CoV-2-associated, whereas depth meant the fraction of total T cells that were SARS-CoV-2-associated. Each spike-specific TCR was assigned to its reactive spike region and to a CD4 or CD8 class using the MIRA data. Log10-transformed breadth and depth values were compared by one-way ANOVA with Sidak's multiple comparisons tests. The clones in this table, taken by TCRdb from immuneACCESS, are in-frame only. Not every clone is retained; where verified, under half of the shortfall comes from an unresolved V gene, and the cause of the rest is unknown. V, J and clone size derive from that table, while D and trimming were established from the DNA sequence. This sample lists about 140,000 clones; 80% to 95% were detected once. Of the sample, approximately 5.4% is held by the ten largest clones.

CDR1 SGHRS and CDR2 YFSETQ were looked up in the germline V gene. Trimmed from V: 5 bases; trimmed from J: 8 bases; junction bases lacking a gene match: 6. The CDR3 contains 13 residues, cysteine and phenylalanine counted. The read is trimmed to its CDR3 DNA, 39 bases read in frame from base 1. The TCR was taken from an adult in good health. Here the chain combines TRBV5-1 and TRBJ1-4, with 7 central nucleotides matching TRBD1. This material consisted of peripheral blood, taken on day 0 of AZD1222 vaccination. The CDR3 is CASRQGPGEKLFF. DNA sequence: TGCGCCAGCAGACAGGGGCCGGGAGAAAAACTGTTTTTT. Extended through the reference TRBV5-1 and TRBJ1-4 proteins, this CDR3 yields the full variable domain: KAGVTQTPRYLIKTRGQQVTLSCSPISGHRSVSWYQQTPGQGLQFLFEYFSETQRNKGNFPGRFSGRQFSNSRSEMNVSTLELGDSALYLCASRQGPGEKLFFGSGTQLSVL.